These T cell receptor beta chains were read from a single sample in a study of OX40 agonist ivuxolimab in advanced cancers. TCRdb's copy holds only in-frame clones and misses some; the assay was immunoSEQ multiplex PCR. This sample has some 18,000 clones, with approximately 85% found just once. The starting material was CD4+ or CD8+ T cells sorted from blood, obtained in a trial of the OX40 agonist ivuxolimab. The source of these receptors is an adult with an advanced solid tumor such as melanoma, head and neck, liver or kidney cancer. Each CDR3 is given with its conserved first and last residue. A D gene is named only where the DNA matches it firmly. Only some rows state a clone size, as once, few, many or a class for expanded clones.

v_call	j_call	clone_size	d_call	cdr3_nt	cdr3_aa
TRBV28	TRBJ2-1	once	TRBD2	TGTGCCAGCAGTCTAGCGGGAGGGCCCTACAATGAGCAGTTCTTC	CASSLAGGPYNEQFF
TRBV19	TRBJ2-4	.	.	TGTGCCAGTATGGATTTACAGCTAGCCAAAAACATTCAGTACTTC	CASMDLQLAKNIQYF
TRBV7-9	TRBJ2-5	.	.	TGTGCCAGCAGCCCCCCCCTAAAAGAGACCCAGTACTTC	CASSPPLKETQYF
TRBV27	TRBJ2-1	once	.	TGTGCCAGCAGTTTTCATTCCGGGGCCTACAATGAGCAGTTCTTC	CASSFHSGAYNEQFF
TRBV4-1	TRBJ1-1	.	.	TGCGCCAGCAGCCAAGTTCAAAAGAACACTGAAGCTTTCTTT	CASSQVQKNTEAFF
TRBV7-9	TRBJ2-1	.	.	TGTGCCAGCAGCTTAGCTTTTCGGGGGAGCTCCTACAATGAGCAGTTCTTC	CASSLAFRGSSYNEQFF
TRBV21-1	TRBJ1-5	.	.	TGTGCCAGCAGCATGGACGGGGCAGCCCAGCATTTT	CASSMDGAAQHF
TRBV14	TRBJ2-2	once	.	TGTGCCAGCAGCTCCGCAGTGAACACCGGGGAGCTGTTTTTT	CASSSAVNTGELFF
TRBV19	TRBJ2-1	.	TRBD2	TGTGCCAGTAGTAGAACTAGCGGGGCGTTCAACGAGCAGTTCTTC	CASSRTSGAFNEQFF
TRBV19	TRBJ2-5	few	.	TGTGCCAGTAGTATAGGGGGCTCGGGGCAAGAGACCCAGTACTTC	CASSIGGSGQETQYF
TRBV19	TRBJ2-3	.	TRBD2	TGTGCCAGTAGTCCCACGAGCGGGAGTTCAGATACGCAGTATTTT	CASSPTSGSSDTQYF
TRBV27	TRBJ2-2	.	.	TGTGCCAGCACCTTACTGGGGAGGACCGGGGAGCTGTTTTTT	CASTLLGRTGELFF
TRBV5-6	TRBJ2-5	.	.	TGTGCCAGCAGTCTAGCAGGGGCAGAGACCCAGTACTTC	CASSLAGAETQYF
TRBV19	TRBJ2-2	.	.	TGTGCCAGTATGCTCCGGACAGTTAACACCGGGGAGCTGTTTTTT	CASMLRTVNTGELFF
TRBV9	TRBJ1-1	.	.	TGTGCCAGCAGCGACCGGGGGGGCACTGAAGCTTTCTTT	CASSDRGGTEAFF
TRBV28	TRBJ1-1	.	TRBD1	TGTGCCAGCAGTTTTCGGACCAGGGGGGTTAGGACTGAAGCTTTCTTT	CASSFRTRGVRTEAFF
TRBV30	TRBJ2-3	.	.	TGTGCCTGGAGTGTAACGGAGCGTGGCACAGATACGCAGTATTTT	CAWSVTERGTDTQYF
TRBV9	TRBJ2-5	.	.	TGTGCCAGCAGCCCCTGGGGGGGGGCCCGGGGGGAGACCCAGTACTTC	CASSPWGGARGETQYF
TRBV15	TRBJ1-2	once	.	TGTGCCACCAGCGCAGGGGAGAACTATGGCTACACCTTC	CATSAGENYGYTF
TRBV11-2	TRBJ1-1	.	.	TGTGCCAGCAGCTTCTTGAACACTGAAGCTTTCTTT	CASSFLNTEAFF
TRBV28	TRBJ2-4	once	.	TGTGCCAGCAGTTCTCCCCGCACGGGCGAAAACATTCAGTACTTC	CASSSPRTGENIQYF
TRBV19	TRBJ1-1	.	.	TGTGCCAGTAGTATAGGGCAGAACACTGAAGCTTTCTTT	CASSIGQNTEAFF
TRBV2	TRBJ1-2	.	.	TGTGCCAGCAGTGAATGGGGGGCGCTTAACTATGGCTACACCTTC	CASSEWGALNYGYTF
TRBV5-4	TRBJ2-7	.	TRBD2	TGTGCCAGCAGCTTGCTACGGGAGGGCGAGCAGTACTTC	CASSLLREGEQYF
TRBV10-3	TRBJ1-1	few	.	TGTGCCATCAGTGGGGCTACTGAAGCTTTCTTT	CAISGATEAFF
TRBV6-6	TRBJ2-2	.	TRBD1	TGTGCCAGCAGTTTTTTAGACAGGGCGATGGGCGGGGAGCTGTTTTTT	CASSFLDRAMGGELFF
TRBV10-2	TRBJ1-5	once	.	TGCGCCAGCAGCCCCGGAAGGGGGGGTCAGCCCCAGCATTTT	CASSPGRGGQPQHF
TRBV5-1	TRBJ1-1	.	.	TGCGCCAGCAGCTTCGAGGTCATGAACACTGAAGCTTTCTTT	CASSFEVMNTEAFF
TRBV6-5	TRBJ1-5	once	TRBD1	TGTGCCAGCACCGCGATACAGGGGGGCTATTGGCCCCAGCATTTT	CASTAIQGGYWPQHF
TRBV27	TRBJ1-6	.	.	TGTGCCAGCAGTGGGGTCAGCTCCTATAATTCACCCCTCCACTTT	CASSGVSSYNSPLHF
TRBV10-2	TRBJ2-2	once	.	TGCGCCAGCAACACACAGAACACCGGGGAGCTGTTTTTT	CASNTQNTGELFF
TRBV28	TRBJ1-2	.	TRBD1	TGTGCCAGCAGTTTGGGTCCAGGGGGGTTCTATGGCTACACCTTC	CASSLGPGGFYGYTF
TRBV5-6	TRBJ2-3	.	TRBD1	TGTGCCAGCAGCCTCGAACAGGGGGCCTCAACAGATACGCAGTATTTT	CASSLEQGASTDTQYF
TRBV4-2	TRBJ1-2	.	.	TGTGCCAGCAGCCAAAACCAGGGTAACTATGGCTACACCTTC	CASSQNQGNYGYTF
TRBV11-2	TRBJ2-7	once	.	TGTGCCAGCAGCTTGTTAGGGCTATCCTACGAGCAGTACTTC	CASSLLGLSYEQYF
TRBV2	TRBJ2-3	.	.	TGTGCCAGCAGTGATGGTACTAGCAACACAGATACGCAGTATTTT	CASSDGTSNTDTQYF
TRBV6-1	TRBJ2-1	.	.	TGTGCCAGCAGGATTAATGAGCAGTTCTTC	CASRINEQFF
TRBV6-5	TRBJ2-7	once	.	TGTGCCAGCAGTTCGACCCCCTCCTACGAGCAGTACTTC	CASSSTPSYEQYF
TRBV28	TRBJ1-1	.	.	TGTGCCAGCAGTTTGGTGGGGTCCACTGAAGCTTTCTTT	CASSLVGSTEAFF
TRBV5-1	TRBJ2-7	few	TRBD1	TGCGCCAGCAGCTTCCTGGGACAGAACTACTACGAGCAGTACTTC	CASSFLGQNYYEQYF
TRBV6-5	TRBJ2-3	.	.	TGTGCCAGCAGCCCCATAGCGACTAGCACAGATACGCAGTATTTT	CASSPIATSTDTQYF
TRBV27	TRBJ1-2	.	TRBD1	TGTGCCAGCAGTCCCCGGACAGGGTTTGCTGGCTACACCTTC	CASSPRTGFAGYTF
TRBV30	TRBJ1-5	.	.	TGTGCCTGGAAGAGGGCGGCTAGCAATCAGCCCCAGCATTTT	CAWKRAASNQPQHF